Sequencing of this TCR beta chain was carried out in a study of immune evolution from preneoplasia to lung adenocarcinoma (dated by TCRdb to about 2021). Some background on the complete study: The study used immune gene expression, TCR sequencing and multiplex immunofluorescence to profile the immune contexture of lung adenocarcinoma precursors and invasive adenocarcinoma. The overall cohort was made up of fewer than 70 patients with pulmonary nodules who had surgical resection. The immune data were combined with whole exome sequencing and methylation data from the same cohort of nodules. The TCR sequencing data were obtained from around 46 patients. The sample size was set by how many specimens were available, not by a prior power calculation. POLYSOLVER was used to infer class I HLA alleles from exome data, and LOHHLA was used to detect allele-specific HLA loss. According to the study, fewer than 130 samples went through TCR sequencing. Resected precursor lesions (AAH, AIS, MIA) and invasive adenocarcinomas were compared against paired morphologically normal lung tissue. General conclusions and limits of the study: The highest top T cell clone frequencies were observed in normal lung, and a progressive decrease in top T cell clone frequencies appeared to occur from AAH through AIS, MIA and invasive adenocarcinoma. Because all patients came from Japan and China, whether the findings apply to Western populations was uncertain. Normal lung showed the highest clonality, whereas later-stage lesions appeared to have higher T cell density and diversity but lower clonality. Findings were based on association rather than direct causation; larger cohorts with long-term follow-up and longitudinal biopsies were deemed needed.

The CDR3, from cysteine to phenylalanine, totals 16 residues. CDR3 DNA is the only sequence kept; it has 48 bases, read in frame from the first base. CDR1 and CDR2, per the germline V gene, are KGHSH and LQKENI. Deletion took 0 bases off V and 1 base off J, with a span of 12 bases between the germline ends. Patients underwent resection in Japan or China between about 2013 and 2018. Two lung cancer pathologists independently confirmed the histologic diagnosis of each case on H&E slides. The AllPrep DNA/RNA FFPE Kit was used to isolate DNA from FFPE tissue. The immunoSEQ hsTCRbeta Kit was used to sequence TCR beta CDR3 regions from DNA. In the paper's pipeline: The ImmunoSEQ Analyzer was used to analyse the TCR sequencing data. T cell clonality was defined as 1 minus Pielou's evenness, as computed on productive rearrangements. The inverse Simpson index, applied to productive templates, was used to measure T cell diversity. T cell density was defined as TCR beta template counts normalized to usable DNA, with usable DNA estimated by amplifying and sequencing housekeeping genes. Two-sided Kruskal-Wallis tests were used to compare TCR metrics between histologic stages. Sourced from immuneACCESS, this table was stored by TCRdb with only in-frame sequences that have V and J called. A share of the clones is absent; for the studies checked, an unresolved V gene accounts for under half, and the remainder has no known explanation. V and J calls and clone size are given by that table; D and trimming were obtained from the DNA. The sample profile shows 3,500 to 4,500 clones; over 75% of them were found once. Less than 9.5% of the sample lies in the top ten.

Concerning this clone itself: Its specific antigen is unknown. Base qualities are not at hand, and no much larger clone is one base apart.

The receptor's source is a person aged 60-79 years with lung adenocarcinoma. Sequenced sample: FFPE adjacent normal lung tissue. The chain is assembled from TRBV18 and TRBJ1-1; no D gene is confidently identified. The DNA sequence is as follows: TGTGCCAGCTCACCACCGTCTACGGGGTCGAACACTGAAGCTTTCTTT. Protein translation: CASSPPSTGSNTEAFF.